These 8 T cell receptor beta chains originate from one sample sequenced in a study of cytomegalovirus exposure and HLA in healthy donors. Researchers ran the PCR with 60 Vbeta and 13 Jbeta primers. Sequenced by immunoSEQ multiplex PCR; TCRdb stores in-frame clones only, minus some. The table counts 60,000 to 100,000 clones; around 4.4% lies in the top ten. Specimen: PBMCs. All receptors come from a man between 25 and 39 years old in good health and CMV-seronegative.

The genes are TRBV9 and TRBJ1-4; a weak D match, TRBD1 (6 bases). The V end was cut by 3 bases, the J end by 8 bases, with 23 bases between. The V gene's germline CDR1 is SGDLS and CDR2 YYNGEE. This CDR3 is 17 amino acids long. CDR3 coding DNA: TGTGCCAGCAGCGGTACAGGGAGGGGTGGTCGTAAGGAAAAACTGTTTTTT. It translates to CASSGTGRGGRKEKLFF.

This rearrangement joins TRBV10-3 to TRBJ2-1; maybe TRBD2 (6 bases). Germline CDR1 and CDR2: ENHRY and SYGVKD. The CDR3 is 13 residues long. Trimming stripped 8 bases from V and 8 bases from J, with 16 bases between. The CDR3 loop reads CAISGDFFDEQFF. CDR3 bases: TGTGCCATCTCCGGGGACTTTTTCGATGAGCAGTTCTTC.

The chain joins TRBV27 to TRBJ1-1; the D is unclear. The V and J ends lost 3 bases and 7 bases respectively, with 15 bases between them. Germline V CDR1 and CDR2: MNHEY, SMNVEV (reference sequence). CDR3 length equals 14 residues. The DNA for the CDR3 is TGTGCCAGCAGTTTCTTAGATTCGTCCCATGAAGCTTTCTTT. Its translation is CASSFLDSSHEAFF.

The CDR3 protein is CASSLGLAGETDTQYF. The CDR3 nucleotides are TGTGCCAGCAGCTTAGGACTAGCGGGAGAAACAGATACGCAGTATTTT. The V call is TRBV5-6, the J call TRBJ2-3; 13 nucleotides agree with TRBD2. The germline V gene encodes CDR1 SGHDT and CDR2 YYEEEE. The ends lost 2 bases at V and 3 bases at J; junction bases unmatched: 3. This CDR3 is 16 amino acids long.

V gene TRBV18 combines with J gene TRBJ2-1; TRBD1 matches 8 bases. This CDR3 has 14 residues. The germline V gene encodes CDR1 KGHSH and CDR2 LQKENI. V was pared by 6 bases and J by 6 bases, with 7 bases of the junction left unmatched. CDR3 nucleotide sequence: TGTGCCAGCTCGCAAGGACAGGGCCTCAATGAGCAGTTCTTC. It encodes CASSQGQGLNEQFF.

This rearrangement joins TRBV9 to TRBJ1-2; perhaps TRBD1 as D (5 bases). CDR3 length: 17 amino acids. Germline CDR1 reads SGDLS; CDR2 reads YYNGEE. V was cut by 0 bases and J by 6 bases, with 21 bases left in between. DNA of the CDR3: TGTGCCAGCAGCGTAGCAGTGACAGCGAGTTATTCGGATGGCTACACCTTC. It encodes CASSVAVTASYSDGYTF.

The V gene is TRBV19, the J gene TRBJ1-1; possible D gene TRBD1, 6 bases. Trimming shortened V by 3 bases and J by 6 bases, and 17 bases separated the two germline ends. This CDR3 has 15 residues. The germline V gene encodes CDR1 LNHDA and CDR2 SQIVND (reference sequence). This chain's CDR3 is CASSMPPGGLAEAFF. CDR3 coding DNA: TGTGCCAGTAGTATGCCCCCCGGGGGGCTCGCTGAAGCTTTCTTT. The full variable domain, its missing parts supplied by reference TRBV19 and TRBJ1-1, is DGGITQSPKYLFRKEGQNVTLSCEQNLNHDAMYWYRQDPGQGLRLIYYSQIVNDFQKGDIAEGYSVSREKKESFPLTVTSAQKNPTAFYLCASSMPPGGLAEAFFGQGTRLTVV.

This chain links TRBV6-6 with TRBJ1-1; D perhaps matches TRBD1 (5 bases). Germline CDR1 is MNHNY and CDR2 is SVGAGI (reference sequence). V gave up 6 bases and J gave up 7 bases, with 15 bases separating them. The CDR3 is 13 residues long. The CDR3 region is CASSTTGRIEAFF. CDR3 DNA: TGTGCCAGCAGCACCACAGGACGGATTGAAGCTTTCTTT.